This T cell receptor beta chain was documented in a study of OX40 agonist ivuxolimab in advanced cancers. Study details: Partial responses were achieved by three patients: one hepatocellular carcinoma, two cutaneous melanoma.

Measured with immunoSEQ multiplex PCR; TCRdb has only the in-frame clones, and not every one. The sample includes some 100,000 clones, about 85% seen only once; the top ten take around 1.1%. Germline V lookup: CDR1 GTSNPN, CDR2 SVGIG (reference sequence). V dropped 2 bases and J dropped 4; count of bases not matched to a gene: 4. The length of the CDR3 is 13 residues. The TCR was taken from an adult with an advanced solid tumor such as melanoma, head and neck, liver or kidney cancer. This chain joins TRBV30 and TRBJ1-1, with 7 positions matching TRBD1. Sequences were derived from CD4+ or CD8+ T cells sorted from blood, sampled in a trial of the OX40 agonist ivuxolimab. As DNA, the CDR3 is TGTGCCTGGAGTACGGGACAGTTCACTGAAGCTTTCTTT. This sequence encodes CAWSTGQFTEAFF.